This TCR beta chain is drawn from a study of CD8 T cells in ankylosing spondylitis (dated by TCRdb to the late 2010s). Study-level background: The study profiled T cell receptor beta repertoires in healthy donors and ankylosing spondylitis patients to find disease-linked TCR variants. In total, the full study cohort was made up of nearly 110 healthy donors and 25 to 30 ankylosing spondylitis patients. Peripheral blood was sampled, and synovial fluid was also collected from ankylosing spondylitis patients.

Summary of the overall study and its limitations: Some motif variants had previously been reported in the synovial fluid and blood of reactive arthritis patients, which suggests shared mechanisms of disease initiation. A TCR beta motif of fewer than 10 highly homologous amino acid variants appeared characteristic of blood from ankylosing spondylitis patients. A CD8+ phenotype was shown by the disease-linked clones, which were found at relatively low frequencies in peripheral blood. The disease-linked clones were reported as significantly enriched in matched synovial fluid samples from ankylosing spondylitis patients.

This clonotype was picked up many times. The antigen it recognizes is unknown. No clone much larger than this one lies a single base away; base qualities are absent. The sequencer was an Illumina HiSeq 2500. Quantitative 5'-RACE with molecular barcodes was the method used to prepare the TCR beta libraries. As for the authors' bioinformatics: To identify disease-linked TCR variants, a new computational method was used, one built on a probabilistic model of VDJ rearrangement. Using fastp trimming at Q25 and MiXCR clonotype assembly, TCRdb reanalyzed the public sequencing data and kept in-frame beta chains. Each record represents a unique CDR3 protein, reported with the most common genes and DNA among its rows. TCRdb assigned the V and J calls; the authors' analysis was not used. Here the sample has roughly 230,000 distinct CDR3 sequences; 10% to 13% occur a single time. The ten top clones hold roughly 2.5% of the sample.

The material sequenced was blood, either unsorted or a sorted T cell fraction (not recorded which). This receptor was taken from a male donor with ankylosing spondylitis or in good health (not recorded which).

The sequence in DNA is TGTGCCGCGGGACAACCAAATCAGCCCCAGCATTTT. Its amino acids are CAAGQPNQPQHF. Here the chain combines TRBV10-3 and TRBJ1-5; tentative D gene TRBD1, with 6 bases matching. V drops 11 bases and J drops 4 bases, leaving 12 bases in between. CDR1 ENHRY and CDR2 SYGVKD are derived from the germline V gene. From the cysteine up to the phenylalanine, the CDR3 has a length of 12 residues. Of all the DNA, just the CDR3 is kept, 36 bases in frame from base 1.